These 5 T cell receptor beta chains were sequenced from one sample in a study of CD8 T cells in ankylosing spondylitis (dated by TCRdb to about 2017). Summary of the overall study and its limitations: Blood from ankylosing spondylitis patients appeared to be characterized by a TCR beta motif made up of several highly homologous amino acid variants.

No antigen has been assigned to these receptors. Preparation of the library involved 5' RACE. TCRdb records Illumina HiSeq 2500 as the sequencer. TCRdb took the public reads, trimmed them with fastp at Q25, ran MiXCR for clone calling and kept in-frame beta chains. Rows are combined by CDR3 protein, so each entry shows the most common genes and DNA. In this sample the table shows about 390,000 distinct CDR3 sequences, under 25% of which occur a single time. The top ten clonotypes cover about a sixth of the sample. Specimen: blood, either unsorted or a sorted T cell fraction (not recorded which). The receptors stem from a male donor with ankylosing spondylitis.

The chain couples TRBV27 to TRBJ1-5; 7 bases are a match to TRBD1. This CDR3 has 13 amino acids. J lost 7 bases, V lost 5 bases, and 5 bases had no gene match. Germline CDR1 and CDR2: MNHEY and SMNVEV (reference sequence). CDR3 protein: CASSHSRGQPQHF. The CDR3 nucleotides read TGTGCCAGCAGTCACTCCAGGGGGCAGCCCCAGCATTTT.

The rearrangement uses TRBV18 and TRBJ1-1; D is unclear. CDR3 length: 14 amino acids. Germline V gene lookup returns CDR1 KGHSH and CDR2 LQKENI. Trimming shortened V by 5 bases and J by 1 base, and 11 bases separated the two germline ends. CDR3 coding DNA: TGTGCCAGCTCAGGAGGGCAGAGGAACACTGAAGCTTTCTTT. It yields the protein CASSGGQRNTEAFF.

The chain couples TRBV7-3 to TRBJ2-1; no clear D gene. The germline V and J ends were trimmed by 4 bases and 6 bases, with 13 bases remaining between them. The CDR3 totals 14 residues. Looked up from germline, CDR1 is SGHTA and CDR2 is FQGTGA. CDR3 nucleotide sequence: TGTGCCAGCAGCTCCGGGTCAGCAGCCAATGAGCAGTTCTTC. It translates to CASSSGSAANEQFF.

The V call is TRBV20-1, the J call TRBJ2-3; D ambiguous. Looked up from germline, CDR1 is DFQATT and CDR2 is SNEGSKA (reference sequence). The CDR3 extends over 11 amino acids. With 8 bases removed from V and 2 bases from J, the gap between germline ends came to 8 bases. The CDR3 sequence is CSPVYTDTQYF. DNA of the CDR3: TGCAGTCCGGTGTACACAGATACGCAGTATTTT.

The V and J genes are TRBV21-1 and TRBJ2-1; TRBD2, the D gene given by the table, was not confirmed from the DNA. TRBV21-1 is termed a pseudogene. The CDR3 runs 15 residues. For the CDR3, the DNA is TGTGCCAGCAGCAAAGGTCGCCTAGTGATGGGTGAGCAGTTCTTC. Translation gives CASSKGRLVMGEQFF.